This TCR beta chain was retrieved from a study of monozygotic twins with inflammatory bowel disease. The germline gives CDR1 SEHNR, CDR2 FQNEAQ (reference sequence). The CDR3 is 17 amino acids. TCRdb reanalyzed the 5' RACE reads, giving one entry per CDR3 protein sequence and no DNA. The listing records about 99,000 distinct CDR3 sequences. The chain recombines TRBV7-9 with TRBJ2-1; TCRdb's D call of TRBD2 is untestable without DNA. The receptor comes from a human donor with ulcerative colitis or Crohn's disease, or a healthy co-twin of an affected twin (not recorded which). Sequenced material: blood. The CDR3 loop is CASSFGTGLAGYNEQFF.